This TCR beta chain was identified during a study of blood T cell repertoires in COVID-19. Study as a whole: COVID-19 samples from acute and convalescent phases originated in the United States, Italy and Spain. PBMCs, B-cell-depleted T cells, or T cells were the source of the cDNA or gDNA that made up the material.

In the original analysis: Nucleated cell number was recorded as an estimate derived from reference gene primer amplification. Profiled with immunoSEQ multiplex PCR; TCRdb holds only in-frame clones, not every one. V, J and clone size reflect that table, while D and trimming were determined from the DNA. The sample carries around 220,000 clones, approximately 80% recorded once. The TCR originated in an elderly woman with acute or convalescent COVID-19. The sequenced sample consisted of peripheral blood.

The CDR3 DNA sequence: TGTGCCAGCAGCCCTCGGGGGGCCCTAAAAGAGACCCAGTACTTC. This translates into CASSPRGALKETQYF. This rearrangement joins TRBV11-1 to TRBJ2-5; tentative D call: TRBD2 (7 bases). Germline CDR1 and CDR2: SGHAT and FQDESV (reference sequence). This CDR3 is 15 amino acids long. Trimming cost V 5 bases and J 3 bases, with 16 bases left between them.